The entry below describes one TCR beta chain. Its antigen remains unknown. These data belong to a study of OX40 agonist ivuxolimab in advanced cancers. Overall study findings and caveats: CD4+ T cells averaged fewer expanded clones than CD8+ T cells.

This CDR3 has 18 amino acids. Germline V lookup: CDR1 SGHNT, CDR2 YENEEA. Trimming cost V 6 bases and J 4 bases; bases outside gene matches: 18. TCRdb's copy holds only in-frame clones and misses some; the assay was immunoSEQ multiplex PCR. The repertoire has tens of thousands of clones, roughly 90% of them found once; the top ten carry 9% to 10%. Anyone with autoimmune disease history or systemic immunosuppression was excluded. The sequence was collected from an adult with an advanced solid tumor such as melanoma, head and neck, liver or kidney cancer. The input for sequencing was CD4+ or CD8+ T cells sorted from blood, taken in a trial of the OX40 agonist ivuxolimab. The chain joins TRBV11-3 to TRBJ1-1, with TRBD1 identical over 9 bases. The CDR3 DNA is TGTGCCAGCAGGGATCACAGGGGGCGCGCTCGGATGTCCACTGAAGCTTTCTTT. Residues: CASRDHRGRARMSTEAFF.